The rows below give T cell receptor beta chains drawn from one sample of a study of cytomegalovirus exposure and HLA in healthy donors. Assay used: immunoSEQ multiplex PCR; TCRdb lists only in-frame clones, some missing. The sample shows 99,000 or so clones, about 13% of them seen only once. Sequenced material: PBMCs. These receptors were taken from a man in his forties or fifties in good health and CMV-seropositive. Both conserved end residues are part of each CDR3. Each record gives: J gene, D gene, clone size, V gene, CDR3 protein, CDR3 DNA. The D gene is left open where the match is weak. Clone size is stated in some rows and not others, as once, few, many or a class when expanded.

>TRBJ2-2|TRBD1|few|TRBV5-8
CASSWTGDTGELFF
TGTGCCAGCAGCTGGACAGGGGACACCGGGGAGCTGTTTTTT
>TRBJ2-5|TRBD1|few|TRBV27
CASSPLGQGRQTQYF
TGTGCCAGCAGTCCACTTGGACAGGGGAGGCAGACCCAGTACTTC
>TRBJ1-5|TRBD1|few|TRBV19
CASNRGANQPQHF
TGTGCCAGTAACAGGGGGGCAAATCAGCCCCAGCATTTT
>TRBJ2-3|-|few|TRBV6-4
CASSAGRTDTQYF
TGTGCCAGCAGTGCAGGCAGGACAGATACGCAGTATTTT
>TRBJ2-7|TRBD2|few|TRBV11-2
CASSPEPGLGLYEQYF
TGTGCCAGCAGCCCCGAACCGGGACTAGGACTCTACGAGCAGTACTTC
>TRBJ2-7|TRBD2|-|TRBV7-6
CASSPRPSGRVSEQYF
TGTGCCAGCAGCCCACGGCCCAGCGGGAGGGTGAGCGAGCAGTACTTC
>TRBJ1-1|TRBD1|-|TRBV10-3
CAISGWQGAVTEAFF
TGTGCCATCAGTGGTTGGCAGGGGGCCGTCACTGAAGCTTTCTTT
>TRBJ1-4|-|-|TRBV6-1
CASSEVADVEKLFF
TGTGCCAGCAGTGAAGTGGCAGATGTTGAAAAACTGTTTTTT
>TRBJ2-2|-|-|TRBV6-1
CAWRDRYTGELFF
TGTGCCTGGAGGGACAGATACACCGGGGAGCTGTTTTTT
>TRBJ1-1|TRBD1|few|TRBV19
CASMWTGGDTEAFF
TGTGCCAGTATGTGGACAGGGGGTGACACTGAAGCTTTCTTT
>TRBJ2-1|TRBD2|-|TRBV9
CASSPSGTIINEQFF
TGTGCCAGCAGCCCCTCCGGGACTATTATTAATGAGCAGTTCTTC
>TRBJ2-3|-|-|TRBV11-3
CASSLGIADTQYF
TGTGCCAGCAGCTTAGGAATAGCAGATACGCAGTATTTT
>TRBJ1-1|-|-|TRBV27
CASSPSVHTEAFF
TGTGCCAGCAGTCCCAGTGTCCACACTGAAGCTTTCTTT
>TRBJ1-1|-|-|TRBV29-1
CSVLGALMNTEAFF
TGCAGCGTTTTAGGGGCGCTGATGAACACTGAAGCTTTCTTT
>TRBJ2-2|-|few|TRBV2
CASSETRQNTGELFF
TGTGCCAGCAGTGAGACGCGACAGAACACCGGGGAGCTGTTTTTT
>TRBJ2-7|TRBD2|few|TRBV5-1
CASSLSSGSLYEQYF
TGCGCCAGCAGCTTGTCTAGCGGGAGCCTCTACGAGCAGTACTTC
>TRBJ2-2|TRBD2|few|TRBV5-1
CATSTFAGGPGELFF
TGCGCCACCTCGACTTTTGCGGGAGGCCCAGGGGAGCTGTTTTTT
>TRBJ2-7|TRBD2|few|TRBV12-5
CASGLVLWTVKSSGSYEQYF
TGTGCTAGTGGTTTGGTACTTTGGACTGTTAAGTCTAGCGGGTCCTACGAGCAGTACTTC
>TRBJ2-1|-|-|TRBV6-6
CASSYSWGRSYNEQFF
TGTGCCAGCAGTTACTCGTGGGGGCGGTCCTACAATGAGCAGTTCTTC
>TRBJ1-5|TRBD1|few|TRBV7-2
CASSSRQGSGQPQHF
TGTGCCAGCAGCTCGAGACAGGGGAGTGGGCAGCCCCAGCATTTT
>TRBJ2-7|TRBD1|few|TRBV19
CASSIGQGSYEQYF
TGTGCCAGTAGTATAGGACAGGGGAGCTACGAGCAGTACTTC
>TRBJ1-2|-|few|TRBV28
CASSRSQGLSTYGYTF
TGTGCCAGCAGTAGGTCGCAGGGGCTCTCCACCTATGGCTACACCTTC
>TRBJ1-2|TRBD1|-|TRBV7-2
CASSLMPRQGAGGYTF
TGTGCCAGCAGCTTGATGCCGAGACAGGGGGCGGGGGGCTACACCTTC
>TRBJ2-5|-|few|TRBV7-9
CASSPGDSVETQYF
TGTGCCAGCAGCCCGGGCGACAGCGTAGAGACCCAGTACTTC
>TRBJ2-6|-|-|TRBV5-8
CASSPRSSGANVLTF
TGTGCCAGCAGCCCTAGGAGCTCTGGGGCCAACGTCCTGACTTTC
>TRBJ2-7|TRBD2|-|TRBV4-2
CASSQEESGGYEQYF
TGTGCCAGCAGCCAAGAGGAAAGCGGGGGCTACGAGCAGTACTTC
>TRBJ1-1|-|-|TRBV28
CASSVMRGTEAFF
TGTGCCAGCAGTGTAATGCGGGGCACTGAAGCTTTCTTT
>TRBJ1-6|TRBD1|few|TRBV5-6
CASSFGQGVQNSPLHF
TGTGCCAGCAGCTTCGGACAGGGCGTCCAGAATTCACCCCTCCACTTT
>TRBJ1-4|-|few|TRBV18
CASSPGPNEKLFF
TGTGCCAGCTCACCAGGGCCTAATGAAAAACTGTTTTTT
>TRBJ2-1|-|-|TRBV28
CASSLGGYNEQFF
TGTGCCAGCAGTTTAGGCGGGTACAATGAGCAGTTCTTC
>TRBJ2-2|TRBD2|-|TRBV5-1
CASSLELAGGAGGLFF
TGCGCCAGCAGCTTGGAACTAGCGGGAGGGGCCGGGGGGCTGTTTTTT
>TRBJ2-7|TRBD2|-|TRBV13
CASTIGLAQEQYF
TGTGCCAGCACTATTGGACTAGCGCAAGAGCAGTACTTC
>TRBJ1-5|TRBD1|-|TRBV19
CASLDRASNQPQHF
TGTGCCAGCCTCGACAGGGCGAGCAATCAGCCCCAGCATTTT
>TRBJ2-5|-|-|TRBV25-1
CASSLLGPETQYF
TGTGCCAGCAGCCTACTAGGCCCTGAGACCCAGTACTTC
>TRBJ2-2|TRBD2|-|TRBV4-2
CASSQAAGGVGELFF
TGTGCCAGCAGCCAAGCAGCGGGAGGAGTCGGGGAGCTGTTTTTT
>TRBJ2-7|TRBD2|few|TRBV6-1
CASSDRGAYEQYF
TGTGCCAGCAGTGATCGGGGGGCCTACGAGCAGTACTTC
>TRBJ2-7|TRBD2|-|TRBV6-1
CASSEIPGLAGGEQYF
TGTGCCAGCAGTGAAATACCGGGACTAGCGGGAGGCGAGCAGTACTTC
>TRBJ2-1|-|once|TRBV9
CASSAGDKNNEQFF
TGTGCCAGCAGCGCCGGGGACAAGAACAATGAGCAGTTCTTC
>TRBJ2-1|TRBD2|-|TRBV27
CASSPGTSGRVHEQFF
TGTGCCAGCAGTCCGGGGACTAGCGGGAGGGTCCATGAGCAGTTCTTC
>TRBJ2-5|-|few|TRBV5-1
CASSYGQGGRETQYF
TGCGCCAGCAGCTATGGACAGGGAGGGAGGGAGACCCAGTACTTC
>TRBJ2-3|-|few|TRBV10-1
CASSPSGDTQYF
TGCGCCAGCAGCCCCTCCGGGGATACGCAGTATTTT
>TRBJ2-3|TRBD2|few|TRBV5-4
CASSFLADSTDTQYF
TGTGCCAGCAGCTTTCTAGCGGACAGCACAGATACGCAGTATTTT
>TRBJ2-5|TRBD2|few|TRBV2
CASSAGLAAQETQYF
TGTGCCAGCAGTGCCGGACTAGCGGCTCAAGAGACCCAGTACTTC
>TRBJ2-7|-|-|TRBV7-9
CASSFELTYEQYF
TGTGCCAGCAGCTTCGAGCTGACCTACGAGCAGTACTTC
>TRBJ1-5|-|-|TRBV28
CASSRSSQGRQPQHF
TGTGCCAGCAGCCGCTCCTCTCAGGGGCGTCAGCCCCAGCATTTT
>TRBJ2-7|TRBD1|-|TRBV11-2
CASSSGQGLSYEQYF
TGTGCCAGCAGCTCCGGACAGGGCCTCTCCTACGAGCAGTACTTC